The T cell receptor beta chain described here comes from a study of blood T cells in healthy people across ages (dated by TCRdb to 2015 to 2017). Looking at the study overall: Template switching captured roughly one uniquely barcoded TCR beta cDNA molecule per two T cells in model experiments. Donors were grouped into four age groups: young (average roughly 16 years), middle-aged (over 35), aged (roughly 62) and long-lived (82). Donors of different ages were randomly distributed across sequencing lanes to avoid experimental bias. Using the same blood draw, the study looked at two additional independent replicas of 1 million unique cDNA reads for two donors, one aged 18 to 30 and the other aged 80 or older. Using deep sequencing normalized with unique cDNA molecular identifiers, the study measured how TCR beta repertoire diversity changes with age.

On this clonotype itself: The antigen it binds to is not known. Base-call qualities are not available, and no considerably larger clone is one nucleotide away.

Receptor amplification or capture employed 5' RACE. TCRdb names Illumina HiSeq 2500 as the instrument used. A second PCR of about 7 to 12 cycles was performed with a sample-barcoded 5' primer and a J-beta primer mix. A unique molecular identifier was introduced onto each TCR beta cDNA molecule by a template-switch 5' adaptor carrying 12 random nucleotides. Each sample yielded at least 2.5 million CDR3-containing paired-end reads. All of the RNA was converted into first-strand cDNA using the Mint cDNA synthesis kit, with a TRBC-specific oligonucleotide serving as the primer. Following uracil-DNA glycosylase treatment, a first 18-cycle PCR with universal primers M1SS and BC2_uni_R was performed on all cDNA. The authors' pipeline ran thus. For normalization, 1 million high-quality reads were randomly selected from each sample, with every read carrying a distinct molecular identifier. Instead of being binned into consensus sequences, reads that shared molecular identifiers were thrown out. CDR3 identification, clonotype clustering and error correction used MiTCR with a Q25 quality threshold and the strictest error-elimination algorithm. A nonparametric unseen species model with Euler transformation was used to estimate a lower bound on total TCR beta diversity. TCRdb handled the public reads itself, with Q25 trimming in fastp and clone calling in MiXCR, and kept productive beta chains. Rows are unified per CDR3 protein, each entry keeping the most common DNA and genes. The V and J calls and clone size come from TCRdb's table, not from the authors' own analysis. This sample holds about 1.6 million distinct CDR3 sequences; 30% to 35% were observed only once. Of the sample, around 11% falls within the top ten clones.

The 39 donors, aged 6 to 90 years, were systemically healthy Caucasian individuals from Russia. Each donor gave around 9.8 milliliters of peripheral blood, collected into EDTA-treated Vacutainer tubes. Ficoll-Paque density-gradient centrifugation was used to isolate PBMCs, with at least 6 million obtained per sample. Trizol reagent was used to extract total RNA from PBMCs, with at least 6 micrograms per sample. For every donor, flow cytometry on a PBMC aliquot measured the percentage of naive CD45RAhigh/CD27high T cells. Overall results and qualifications from the work: Compared with the aged group, the long-lived group had more naive CD4+ T cells, fewer expanded clones and increased TCR diversity, a pattern suggesting age selection. Observed TCR beta diversity per million T cells fell roughly linearly with age, and a significant reduction was already apparent by age about 36. The percentage of naive T cells measured by flow cytometry correlated strongly with observed TCR beta diversity. Because profiling used bulk unsorted PBMCs, naive and antigen-experienced compartments could not be compared conclusively. Donor CMV infection status was unknown, potentially confounding age-related changes in expanded clonotypes. Total diversity estimates from one million sequenced T cells were considered lower bounds and underestimates.

Ends trimmed: V by 4 bases, J by 2 bases; bases unmatched to a gene: 3. CDR1 and CDR2 (DFQATT, SNEGSKA) derive from the germline V gene (reference sequence). From the cysteine through the phenylalanine, the CDR3 covers 13 amino acids. CDR3 DNA only is kept here, 39 bases in frame from base 1. Sequencing input: blood. This TCR came from a woman in her 30s in good health. The sequence links TRBV20-1 to TRBJ2-7, with TRBD1 identical over 9 junction bases. The DNA reads as follows: TGCAGTGCTAACAGGGGGCAAGCCTACGAGCAGTACTTC. It encodes CSANRGQAYEQYF.